The 31 T cell receptor beta chains given below trace back to one sample, sequenced in a study of blood T cells in healthy people across ages. A second PCR, run for roughly 7 to 12 cycles, used a sample-barcoded 5' primer plus a J-beta primer mix. A single record per CDR3 protein comes from TCRdb applying MiXCR to the 5' RACE reads. The repertoire holds some 1.7 million distinct CDR3 sequences, with approximately 30% as singletons. Sequencing was carried out using blood. These receptors all come from a woman under 40 in good health.

The J gene is TRBJ1-2, the V gene TRBV20-1; 12 bases line up with TRBD1. The V and J ends lost 1 base and 7 bases, in that order; junction bases with no gene match: 7. Germline loops: CDR1 DFQATT, CDR2 SNEGSKA (reference sequence). This CDR3 has 15 residues. CDR3 loop: CSARATGQGATGYTF. CDR3 nucleotide sequence: TGCAGTGCTAGAGCAACGGGACAGGGGGCGACTGGCTACACCTTC.

This clonotype was observed a handful of times. This rearrangement joins TRBV28 to TRBJ2-6; D not certain. Germline CDR1 MDHEN, CDR2 SYDVKM. V was cut by 6 bases and J by 4 bases, with 13 bases left in between. The CDR3 totals 15 residues. The CDR3: CASSLKSAGANVLTF. CDR3 coding DNA: TGTGCCAGCAGCTTGAAGAGTGCCGGGGCCAACGTCCTGACTTTC.

Of note for this clonotype: Compared with germline, one end of the junction differs, possibly owing to a read error. This CDR3 reads CASSQDSGASAGGDYTF. In nucleotides, the CDR3 is TGTGCCAGCAGCCAAGATTCGGGAGCGTCGGCAGGGGGCGACTACACCTTC. The chain couples TRBV4-1 to TRBJ1-2; TRBD1 agrees at 8 bases. This CDR3 is built from 17 residues. The germline V gene encodes CDR1 MGHRA and CDR2 YSYEKL.

This clonotype was recorded a few times. The chain's CDR3 is CASSPTSGGRYTQYF. The CDR3 coding sequence is TGCGCCAGCAGTCCTACTAGCGGGGGGAGGTATACGCAGTATTTT. J is TRBJ2-3 and V is TRBV10-2; TRBD2 agrees at 12 bases. This CDR3 region has 15 residues. In germline, CDR1 is WSHSY, CDR2 SAAADI. With V trimmed by 5 bases and J by 7 bases, 7 bases remained unmatched.

This sequence joins TRBV20-1 and TRBJ2-1, with 13 bases lining up with TRBD2. This CDR3 is built from 15 residues. CDR1 and CDR2 (germline): DFQATT, SNEGSKA (reference sequence). Trimming cost V 1 base and J 8 bases; bases outside gene matches: 5. CDR3 nucleotides: TGCAGTGCTAGAGGGACTAGCGGGGGTCGGGATGAGCAGTTCTTC. Translating gives CSARGTSGGRDEQFF.

The table lists this clonotype with a few counts. The chain joins TRBV5-1 to TRBJ2-1, with TRBD2 matching over 11 bases. This CDR3 spans 14 amino acids. Germline-derived CDR1 and CDR2 are SGHRS and YFSETQ. Unmatched junction bases numbered 13, after V lost 5 bases and J lost 15 bases. CDR3 loop: CASSREGTSGQAFF. The DNA for the CDR3 is TGCGCCAGCAGTCGAGAGGGGACTAGCGGACAAGCGTTCTTC. Using reference TRBV5-1 and TRBJ2-1 for the parts outside the CDR3, the full variable domain is KAGVTQTPRYLIKTRGQQVTLSCSPISGHRSVSWYQQTPGQGLQFLFEYFSETQRNKGNFPGRFSGRQFSNSRSEMNVSTLELGDSALYLCASSREGTSGQAFFGPGTRLTVL.

This clonotype was counted a few times. The genes are TRBV12-3 or TRBV12-4 and TRBJ2-3, with 11 bases identical to TRBD2. V shed 7 bases and J 4 bases; nucleotides not matched to a gene: 7. The CDR3 runs 15 residues. CDR3 sequence: CASTRLAGFSDTQYF. The CDR3 bases are TGTGCCAGCACCCGACTAGCGGGGTTCTCAGATACGCAGTATTTT.

This clonotype was seen repeatedly, ten times or more. The rearrangement joins TRBV20-1 to TRBJ1-2; D perhaps matches TRBD1 (6 bases). Germline values: CDR1 DFQATT, CDR2 SNEGSKA (reference sequence). This CDR3 comprises 13 residues. V was trimmed by 3 bases and J by 5 bases, leaving 13 bases between them. The CDR3 sequence is CSARVGGRYGYTF. The CDR3 coding sequence is TGCAGTGCTAGGGTAGGGGGTCGGTATGGCTACACCTTC.

The rearrangement links TRBV28 to TRBJ2-3, with TRBD1 identical over 8 bases. The CDR3 has 18 amino acids. CDR1 and CDR2 from the germline V gene are MDHEN and SYDVKM. V lost 2 bases and J lost 4; bases outside the gene matches: 14. In nucleotides, the CDR3 is TGTGCCAGCAGTTTAAGAGGTTACGACAGGGGCCTCGCAGATACGCAGTATTTT. Translation: CASSLRGYDRGLADTQYF.

The chain employs TRBV12-3 or TRBV12-4 and TRBJ2-7; D remains unclear. V lost 6 bases to trimming and J lost 3 bases, with 12 bases between them. CDR3 size: 13 residues. The chain's CDR3 is CASSSLGHYEQYF. The CDR3 DNA reads TGTGCCAGCAGCAGTCTTGGGCACTACGAGCAGTACTTC.

Concerning this clonotype itself: A single base separates this from a much larger clone, so it may be a read error. The chain uses TRBV20-1 and TRBJ2-7, with D possibly TRBD2 on 6 matching bases. Germline loops: CDR1 DFQATT, CDR2 SNEGSKA (reference sequence). The CDR3 is 11 residues long. V was clipped by 6 bases and J by 7 bases, with 13 bases between them. CDR3 sequence: CSAAGDNEQYF. The CDR3 nucleotides read TGCAGTGCAGCGGGCGACAATGAGCAGTACTTC.

This clonotype was counted once. Being one base from a much bigger clone, this may be a read error. The gene calls are TRBV28 and TRBJ2-5; no clear D. The V gene's germline CDR1 is MDHEN and CDR2 SYDVKM. V was trimmed by 1 base and J by 11 bases, leaving 23 bases between them. This CDR3 region has 16 residues. The DNA of the CDR3 is TGTGCCAGCAGTTTATCCCCCCAGGTTGTTAACAATGAGCAGTACTTC. Residues: CASSLSPQVVNNEQYF.

As to this clonotype: Relative to the germline gene, one junction end is altered; a read error may explain this. The chain uses TRBV28 and TRBJ1-1; D not resolved. Germline CDR1 MDHEN, CDR2 SYDVKM. The length of the CDR3 is 12 residues. CDR3 DNA: TGTGCCAGCAGTTCCATGAACGCTGAAGCTTTCTTT. Its protein is CASSSMNAEAFF.

The chain recombines TRBV19 with TRBJ2-1, with 10 bases aligning to TRBD2. The V segment lost 3 bases and the J segment 7 bases; nucleotides outside the gene matches: 3. This CDR3 spans 14 amino acids. Germline V gene sequence: CDR1 LNHDA, CDR2 SQIVND (reference sequence). CDR3 nucleotide sequence: TGTGCCAGTAGTATGGCTAGCGGGAGAAATGAGCAGTTCTTC. It translates to CASSMASGRNEQFF.

The chain is built from TRBV5-1 and TRBJ2-1, with D unresolved. CDR3 size: 14 residues. CDR1 and CDR2 (germline): SGHRS, YFSETQ. The ends were cut back, 5 bases at V and 6 bases at J, with 15 bases in the middle. The DNA for the CDR3 is TGCGCCAGCAGTGAGACTCTACAATGCAATGAGCAGTTCTTC. This codes for CASSETLQCNEQFF.

This clonotype occurred a few times. The chain combines TRBV5-1 with TRBJ1-2; no firm D call. V was pared by 1 base and J by 3 bases, with 10 bases between. The CDR3 sequence is 14 residues long. Germline assignment: CDR1 SGHRS and CDR2 YFSETQ. CDR3 sequence: CASSLREYYYGYTF. The CDR3 nucleotides read TGCGCCAGCAGCTTGAGGGAGTATTACTATGGCTACACCTTC. The entire variable domain, with the rest obtained from reference TRBV5-1 and TRBJ1-2, is as follows: KAGVTQTPRYLIKTRGQQVTLSCSPISGHRSVSWYQQTPGQGLQFLFEYFSETQRNKGNFPGRFSGRQFSNSRSEMNVSTLELGDSALYLCASSLREYYYGYTFGSGTRLTVV.

This clonotype was found a few times. This chain uses TRBV29-1 with TRBJ1-1; 7 nucleotides line up with TRBD1. Germline CDR1 is SQVTM and CDR2 is ANQGSEA. CDR3 length: 16 amino acids. Unmatched junction bases numbered 18, after V lost 7 bases and J lost 4 bases. DNA for the CDR3: TGCAGCGCCTCACAGGGGATAGTCTCAGCTCGCACTGAAGCTTTCTTT. Residues: CSASQGIVSARTEAFF.

The sample holds many counts of this clonotype. This chain links TRBV27 with TRBJ2-7, with unresolved D. The germline CDR1 and CDR2 sequences are MNHEY and SMNVEV (reference sequence). CDR3 length: 13 residues. V gave up 0 bases and J gave up 2 bases, with 5 bases separating them. In nucleotides, the CDR3 is TGTGCCAGCAGTTTATCGAATACCTACGAGCAGTACTTC. As protein: CASSLSNTYEQYF.

The chain has TRBV10-3 and TRBJ1-1, with 7 bases fitting TRBD1. The CDR3 length is 16 residues. V lost 10 bases and J lost 3; bases outside the gene matches: 17. Germline values: CDR1 ENHRY, CDR2 SYGVKD. This CDR3 reads CATRGAGGKMDTEAFF. CDR3 sequence (DNA): TGTGCCACCAGGGGGGCAGGGGGAAAAATGGACACTGAAGCTTTCTTT.

Of note for this clonotype: The germline gene is not matched at one end of the junction; a read error may be the cause. The J gene is TRBJ2-1, the V gene TRBV12-3 or TRBV12-4, with D possibly TRBD2 on 5 matching bases. The CDR3 length is 18 residues. CDR3: CASSLFGRATYSCNEQFF. The CDR3 bases are TGTGCCAGCAGTTTATTTGGGCGGGCCACCTATTCCTGCAATGAGCAGTTCTTC.

This clonotype was detected only a few times. The V call is TRBV12-3 or TRBV12-4, the J call TRBJ1-2; D perhaps matches TRBD1 (5 bases). The CDR3 has 18 residues. V gave up 6 bases and J gave up 4 bases, with 27 bases separating them. The CDR3 spells CASSFSSSQGRGRYGYTF. Here the CDR3 DNA reads TGTGCCAGCAGCTTTTCCTCGAGTCAGGGCCGGGGTCGCTATGGCTACACCTTC.

As for this clonotype: This is likely a read error, given that the CDR3 carries no conserved phenylalanine or tryptophan at its end. V is TRBV18 and J is TRBJ2-1; 10 bases map to TRBD2. CDR1 is KGHSH and CDR2 is LQKENI in the germline V gene. With V trimmed by 7 bases and J by 6 bases, 6 bases remained unmatched. The CDR3 covers 14 residues. Here the CDR3 reads CASLLASGSNEQFL. The DNA for the CDR3 is TGTGCCAGCTTACTCGCTAGCGGGAGCAATGAGCAGTTCCTC.

This clonotype was counted a single time. The chain uses TRBV29-1 and TRBJ1-3, with a tentative D call TRBD1 (6 bases). The ends were cut back, 6 bases at V and 4 bases at J, with 13 bases in the middle. The V gene's germline CDR1 is SQVTM and CDR2 ANQGSEA. The CDR3 runs 13 residues. Here the CDR3 DNA reads TGCAGCGTCCGACAGGAGCCCGGAAACACCATATATTTT. This gives the protein CSVRQEPGNTIYF.

This clonotype occurred a few times. The chain recombines TRBV10-1 with TRBJ2-3, with D perhaps TRBD2 (6 bases). Trimming stripped 2 bases from V and 0 bases from J, with 9 bases between. The germline gives CDR1 WNHNN, CDR2 SYGVQD (reference sequence). CDR3 length: 15 residues. CDR3 nucleotides: TGCGCCAGCAGTGAGGGGGGGACTAGCACAGATACGCAGTATTTT. It encodes CASSEGGTSTDTQYF.

V is TRBV3-1 and J is TRBJ1-5; D is unresolved. The CDR3 has 16 residues. Trimming stripped 3 bases from V and 7 bases from J, with 19 bases between. Germline V gene sequence: CDR1 LGHDT, CDR2 YNNKEL (reference sequence). This chain's CDR3 is CASSHGDPAMGQPQHF. CDR3 sequence (DNA): TGTGCCAGCAGCCATGGAGACCCCGCGATGGGGCAGCCCCAGCATTTT.

This chain uses TRBV9 with TRBJ1-2, with D possibly TRBD1 on 6 matching bases. V lost 5 bases to trimming and J lost 6 bases, with 17 bases between them. CDR3 length: 14 amino acids. Germline CDR1 SGDLS, CDR2 YYNGEE. CDR3 nucleotide sequence: TGTGCCAGCAGAGCGACGGGACAAGGGCATGGCTACACCTTC. Its protein product is CASRATGQGHGYTF.

V and J are TRBV19 and TRBJ1-5; D gene uncertain. The CDR3 runs to 14 residues. Germline CDR1 LNHDA, CDR2 SQIVND (reference sequence). V gave up 9 bases and J gave up 5 bases, with 17 bases separating them. The CDR3 nucleotides read TGTGCCAGCAGCAACGGGCAGACTCATCAGCCCCAGCATTTT. Amino acid sequence: CASSNGQTHQPQHF. The full variable domain, its missing parts supplied by reference TRBV19 and TRBJ1-5, is DGGITQSPKYLFRKEGQNVTLSCEQNLNHDAMYWYRQDPGQGLRLIYYSQIVNDFQKGDIAEGYSVSREKKESFPLTVTSAQKNPTAFYLCASSNGQTHQPQHFGDGTRLSIL.

About this clonotype itself: Since a much larger clone is just one base distant, this may be a read error. The rearrangement joins TRBV29-1 to TRBJ1-2; maybe TRBD1 (5 bases). V was cut by 4 bases and J by 6 bases, with 6 bases left in between. The CDR3 runs 10 residues. CDR1 and CDR2 from the germline V gene are SQVTM and ANQGSEA. CDR3 coding DNA: TGCAGCGTTGTAGGGGATGGCTACACCTTC. This sequence encodes CSVVGDGYTF. Variable domain in full (rest from reference TRBV29-1 and TRBJ1-2): SAVISQKPSRDICQRGTSLTIQCQVDSQVTMMFWYRQQPGQSLTLIATANQGSEATYESGFVIDKFPISRPNLTFSTLTVSNMSPEDSSIYLCSVVGDGYTFGSGTRLTVV.

This clonotype was counted a few times. The V call is TRBV12-3 or TRBV12-4, the J call TRBJ2-1; TRBD1 agrees at 8 bases. CDR3 length: 16 amino acids. J was trimmed by 3 bases and V by 5 bases; bases with no gene match: 9. The CDR3 spells CASSPPRTGSYNEQFF. The CDR3 region has the DNA TGTGCCAGCAGTCCCCCCCGGACAGGGAGCTACAATGAGCAGTTCTTC.

The gene calls are TRBV3-1 and TRBJ1-1, with D perhaps matching TRBD1 (5 bases). With 2 bases removed from V and 4 bases from J, the gap between germline ends came to 8 bases. From germline, CDR1 is LGHDT and CDR2 YNNKEL (reference sequence). CDR3 length: 13 residues. The CDR3 spells CASSQWRGTEAFF. The CDR3 DNA sequence: TGTGCCAGCAGCCAATGGAGGGGCACTGAAGCTTTCTTT.

This clonotype has at least ten counts. It may be a read error: a sequence one base away is much more abundant. The chain couples TRBV15 to TRBJ2-6, with D possibly matching TRBD1 (7 bases). The CDR3 loop spans 17 amino acids. Germline values: CDR1 LNHNV, CDR2 YYDKDF (reference sequence). The CDR3 protein is CATSGGGSGSGANVRTF. The CDR3 DNA sequence: TGTGCCACCAGCGGAGGGGGCTCTGGCTCTGGGGCCAACGTCCGGACTTTC.